Listed below are T cell receptor beta chains from one sample, sequenced in a study of cytomegalovirus exposure and HLA in healthy donors. Only in-frame clones appear in the TCRdb table, and some are missing; sequencing was by immunoSEQ multiplex PCR. The repertoire includes 130,000 or so clones, around 59% of them detected once, and over 1.5% sits in the top ten. Sequenced: PBMCs. The receptors shown here come from a male donor in good health and CMV-seronegative. The CDR3 runs from the conserved cysteine through the conserved F or W. The order of the fields is V gene, D gene, J gene, clone size, CDR3 protein, CDR3 DNA. The D gene is left open where the match is weak. Clone size appears in some rows only: once, few, many, or a class for an expanded clone.

v_call: TRBV6-1; d_call: TRBD2; j_call: TRBJ2-7; clone_size: NA; cdr3_aa: CASSENLAGGFPYEQYF; cdr3_nt: TGTGCCAGCAGTGAAAATCTAGCGGGGGGCTTCCCCTACGAGCAGTACTTC
v_call: TRBV5-1; d_call: TRBD1; j_call: TRBJ2-1; clone_size: NA; cdr3_aa: CASTGQGAVNEQFF; cdr3_nt: TGCGCCAGCACCGGACAGGGGGCAGTCAATGAGCAGTTCTTC
v_call: TRBV7-2; d_call: TRBD1; j_call: TRBJ2-7; clone_size: NA; cdr3_aa: CASSLIGTGISYEQYF; cdr3_nt: TGTGCCAGCAGCCTTATTGGGACAGGGATCTCCTACGAGCAGTACTTC
v_call: TRBV18; d_call: NA; j_call: TRBJ1-2; clone_size: NA; cdr3_aa: CASSPDGQYGYTF; cdr3_nt: TGTGCCAGCTCTCCGGACGGACAATATGGCTACACCTTC
v_call: TRBV5-1; d_call: NA; j_call: TRBJ1-1; clone_size: NA; cdr3_aa: CASSRTANTEAFF; cdr3_nt: TGCGCCAGCAGCCGGACAGCGAACACTGAAGCTTTCTTT
v_call: TRBV25-1; d_call: TRBD2; j_call: TRBJ2-3; clone_size: NA; cdr3_aa: CASSDPTGTNPTDTQYF; cdr3_nt: TGTGCCAGCAGTGATCCTACCGGGACTAACCCCACAGATACGCAGTATTTT
v_call: TRBV6-6; d_call: TRBD2; j_call: TRBJ2-7; clone_size: NA; cdr3_aa: CASTPRGRERSYEQYF; cdr3_nt: TGTGCCAGCACTCCCCGAGGGAGGGAGAGGTCCTACGAGCAGTACTTC
v_call: TRBV7-9; d_call: NA; j_call: TRBJ1-6; clone_size: NA; cdr3_aa: CASSLAEGALHF; cdr3_nt: TGTGCCAGCAGCTTAGCCGAGGGGGCCCTCCACTTT
v_call: TRBV5-6; d_call: NA; j_call: TRBJ2-7; clone_size: NA; cdr3_aa: CASSLGHRAYEQYF; cdr3_nt: TGTGCCAGCAGCTTGGGTCACAGGGCCTACGAGCAGTACTTC
v_call: TRBV5-1; d_call: NA; j_call: TRBJ1-4; clone_size: few; cdr3_aa: CASGGGTTNEKLFF; cdr3_nt: TGCGCCAGCGGCGGCGGGACGACTAATGAAAAACTGTTTTTT
v_call: TRBV4-3; d_call: NA; j_call: TRBJ2-7; clone_size: NA; cdr3_aa: CASSPKEGYEQYF; cdr3_nt: TGCGCCAGCAGCCCTAAGGAGGGCTACGAGCAGTACTTC
v_call: TRBV30; d_call: NA; j_call: TRBJ1-6; clone_size: NA; cdr3_aa: CAWSPDSALGSPLHF; cdr3_nt: TGTGCCTGGAGTCCCGACAGCGCCCTGGGGTCACCCCTCCACTTT
v_call: TRBV6-1; d_call: TRBD1; j_call: TRBJ1-4; clone_size: NA; cdr3_aa: CASSLDRGSEKLFF; cdr3_nt: TGTGCCAGCAGTCTTGACAGGGGTAGCGAAAAACTGTTTTTT
v_call: TRBV7-3; d_call: NA; j_call: TRBJ2-3; clone_size: NA; cdr3_aa: CASSLTSADTQYF; cdr3_nt: TGTGCCAGCAGCTTAACTAGTGCAGATACGCAGTATTTT
v_call: TRBV19; d_call: TRBD1; j_call: TRBJ2-7; clone_size: NA; cdr3_aa: CASSWGTGKYYEQYF; cdr3_nt: TGTGCCAGTAGTTGGGGGACAGGGAAGTACTACGAGCAGTACTTC
v_call: TRBV18; d_call: NA; j_call: TRBJ2-5; clone_size: few; cdr3_aa: CASSPWGDETQYF; cdr3_nt: TGTGCCAGCTCACCATGGGGGGACGAGACCCAGTACTTC
v_call: TRBV5-4; d_call: TRBD1; j_call: TRBJ1-2; clone_size: few; cdr3_aa: CASRPPGQGYGYTF; cdr3_nt: TGTGCCAGCAGGCCCCCCGGACAGGGCTATGGCTACACCTTC
v_call: TRBV6-5; d_call: NA; j_call: TRBJ1-2; clone_size: once; cdr3_aa: CASSYGPGDYGYTF; cdr3_nt: TGTGCCAGCAGTTACGGGCCGGGGGACTATGGCTACACCTTC
v_call: TRBV5-1; d_call: TRBD1; j_call: TRBJ2-5; clone_size: NA; cdr3_aa: CASSLRSGTGDPQETQYF; cdr3_nt: TGCGCCAGCAGCTTAAGATCCGGGACAGGGGATCCCCAAGAGACCCAGTACTTC
v_call: TRBV10-3; d_call: NA; j_call: TRBJ1-4; clone_size: few; cdr3_aa: CAISAGDGGGEKLFF; cdr3_nt: TGTGCCATCAGTGCTGGGGACGGGGGGGGCGAAAAACTGTTTTTT
v_call: TRBV19; d_call: NA; j_call: TRBJ2-2; clone_size: NA; cdr3_aa: CASLHPRLDRMGTGELFF; cdr3_nt: TGTGCCAGTCTCCACCCCAGGCTCGACAGGATGGGTACCGGGGAGCTGTTTTTT
v_call: TRBV7-9; d_call: TRBD1; j_call: TRBJ2-7; clone_size: few; cdr3_aa: CASSRDTTGVYEQYF; cdr3_nt: TGTGCCAGCAGCCGGGATACCACAGGGGTCTACGAGCAGTACTTC
v_call: TRBV2; d_call: TRBD1; j_call: TRBJ2-7; clone_size: few; cdr3_aa: CASSDDRGYEQYF; cdr3_nt: TGTGCCAGCAGTGACGACAGGGGATACGAGCAGTACTTC